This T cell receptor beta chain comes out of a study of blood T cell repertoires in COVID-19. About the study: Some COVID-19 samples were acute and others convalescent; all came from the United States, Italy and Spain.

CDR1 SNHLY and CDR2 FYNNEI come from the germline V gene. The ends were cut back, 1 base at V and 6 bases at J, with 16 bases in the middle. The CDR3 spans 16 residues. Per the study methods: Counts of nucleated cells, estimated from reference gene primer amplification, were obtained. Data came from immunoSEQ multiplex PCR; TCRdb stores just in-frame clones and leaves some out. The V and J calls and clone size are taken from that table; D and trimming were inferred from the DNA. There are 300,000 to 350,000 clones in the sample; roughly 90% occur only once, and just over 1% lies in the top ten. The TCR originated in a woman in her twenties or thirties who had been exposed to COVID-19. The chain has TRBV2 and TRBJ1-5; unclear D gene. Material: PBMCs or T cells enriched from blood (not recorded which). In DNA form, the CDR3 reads TGTGCCAGCAGTGAAGAGTTTCCGGGGTCGGGTCAGCCCCAGCATTTT. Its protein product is CASSEEFPGSGQPQHF.